The rows below give T cell receptor beta chains drawn from one sample of a study of blood T cell repertoires in COVID-19. TCRdb's copy holds only in-frame clones and misses some; the assay was immunoSEQ multiplex PCR. This sample carries approximately 280,000 clones, approximately 90% of them seen once, and the ten largest clones take under 7%. The sample was PBMCs or T cells enriched from blood (not recorded which). These receptors came from a woman between 40 and 50 years old who had recovered from COVID-19. Each CDR3 is given with its conserved first and last residue. D genes are given only for firm matches. Clone size is given for some rows only: seen once, a few or many times, or a class if the clone is expanded.

DNA	CDR3	D	size	V	J
TGTGCCAGCAGTGGGGGCCGAGATACGCAGTATTTT	CASSGGRDTQYF	-	-	TRBV3-1/TRBV3-2	TRBJ2-3
TGTGCCAGCAGCTTAGCGCGGGTATCTGAGCAGTTCTTC	CASSLARVSEQFF	-	-	TRBV7-2	TRBJ2-1
TGTGCCAGTAACCTCGACGGGGGGACAATCACCGGGGAGCTGTTTTTT	CASNLDGGTITGELFF	-	-	TRBV19	TRBJ2-2
TGTGCCAGCAGTGCCCGCGGGGAACTGTTTTTT	CASSARGELFF	-	once	TRBV2	TRBJ1-4
TGTGCCAGCAGCCCACCCGTCAGGGACTTCACCTCCTACGAGCAGTACTTC	CASSPPVRDFTSYEQYF	-	-	TRBV7-2	TRBJ2-7
TGTGCCAGCAGCTCCTACCCGGGAGGGGCCGGGGGTAATTCACCCCTCCACTTT	CASSSYPGGAGGNSPLHF	-	-	TRBV5-4	TRBJ1-6
TGCGCCAGCAGCTTGGATCGACAGGGGAGCACAGATACGCAGTATTTT	CASSLDRQGSTDTQYF	TRBD1	-	TRBV5-1	TRBJ2-3
TGTGCCAGCAGCTTAGTGTCGTCAGGGATGGATACGCAGTATTTT	CASSLVSSGMDTQYF	-	-	TRBV11-1	TRBJ2-3
TGTGCCAGCAGTTTATGGTCCAGGAGCGGCGGTGAGCAGTACTTC	CASSLWSRSGGEQYF	-	-	TRBV28	TRBJ2-7
TGCGCCAGCAGCCGCATGACTAGTTTTGTTGAGCAGTTCTTC	CASSRMTSFVEQFF	-	few	TRBV4-1	TRBJ2-1
TGTGCCAGCAGTACTCCGGGACAGGGGTCCGGGGAGCTGTTTTTT	CASSTPGQGSGELFF	TRBD1	-	TRBV6-5	TRBJ2-2
TGTGCCAGCAGTTTTTCGGCAGGCACCGGGGAGCTGTTTTTT	CASSFSAGTGELFF	-	-	TRBV28	TRBJ2-2
TGTGCCAGCAGGAGGACTATTTCCTACGAGCAGTACTTC	CASRRTISYEQYF	-	-	TRBV12-3/TRBV12-4	TRBJ2-7
TGTGCCAGCAATGTAGGAGGGGCTGGGGCCAACGTCCTGACTTTC	CASNVGGAGANVLTF	-	-	TRBV5-4	TRBJ2-6
TGTGCCAGCAGCCACCTGACAGGGCGTGTTAACTATGGCTACACCTTC	CASSHLTGRVNYGYTF	TRBD1	-	TRBV3-1/TRBV3-2	TRBJ1-2
TGTGCCAGCAGCTTACCGCCTAGCGGGAGTAAAGAGACCCAGTACTTC	CASSLPPSGSKETQYF	TRBD2	-	TRBV7-6	TRBJ2-5
TGTGCCAGCAGCCTACGGGCCTACAATGAGCAGTTCTTC	CASSLRAYNEQFF	-	-	TRBV7-3	TRBJ2-1
TGTGCCAGCAGCTTCGCCGGGACATATGGCTACACCTTC	CASSFAGTYGYTF	-	-	TRBV7-9	TRBJ1-2
TGTGCCAGCAGTTTGGGAGGTCGTCAGCCCCAGCATTTT	CASSLGGRQPQHF	-	-	TRBV12-3/TRBV12-4	TRBJ1-5
TGTGCCAGCAGCTTATTTGGGACTAGCGGGGCGGATGAGCAGTTCTTC	CASSLFGTSGADEQFF	TRBD2	-	TRBV7-3	TRBJ2-1
TGCGCCAGCAGGGGGACTAGCGGGAGGGGAACCGGGGAGCTGTTTTTT	CASRGTSGRGTGELFF	TRBD2	-	TRBV10-2	TRBJ2-2
TGTGCCAGCAGCTTACGCGGGGTGGGCACAGATACGCAGTATTTT	CASSLRGVGTDTQYF	-	-	TRBV7-3	TRBJ2-3
TGTGCCTGGAGGAACCCAGGTGGGCGCCCCCTCGAGCAGTACTTC	CAWRNPGGRPLEQYF	-	-	TRBV30	TRBJ2-7